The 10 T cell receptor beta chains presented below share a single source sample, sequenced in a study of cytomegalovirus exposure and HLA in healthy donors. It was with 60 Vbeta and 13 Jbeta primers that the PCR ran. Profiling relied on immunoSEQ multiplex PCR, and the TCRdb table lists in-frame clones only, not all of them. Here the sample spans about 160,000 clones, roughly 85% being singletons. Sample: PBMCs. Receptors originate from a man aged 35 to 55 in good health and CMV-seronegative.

The CDR3 spells CASSTRTLPNYGYTF. The DNA of the CDR3 is TGTGCCAGCAGCACCAGGACACTCCCTAACTATGGCTACACCTTC. The J gene is TRBJ1-2, the V gene TRBV5-5; possibly TRBD1 for D (5 bases). V gave up 4 bases and J gave up 0 bases, with 13 bases separating them. The V gene's germline CDR1 is SGHKS and CDR2 YYEKEE (reference sequence). The CDR3 loop spans 15 amino acids.

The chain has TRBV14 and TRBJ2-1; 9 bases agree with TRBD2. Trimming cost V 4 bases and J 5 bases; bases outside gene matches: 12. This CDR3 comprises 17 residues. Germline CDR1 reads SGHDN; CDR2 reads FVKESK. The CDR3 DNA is TGTGCCAGCAGCCCAAAAGGTAGGGCTAGCGGGAACAATGAGCAGTTCTTC. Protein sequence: CASSPKGRASGNNEQFF.

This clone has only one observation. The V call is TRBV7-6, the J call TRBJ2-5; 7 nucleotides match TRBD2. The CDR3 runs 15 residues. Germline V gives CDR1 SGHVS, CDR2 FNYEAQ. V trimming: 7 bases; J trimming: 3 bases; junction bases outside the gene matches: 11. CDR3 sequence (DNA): TGTGCCAGCACCTCGGCTAGCGGCCCTAAAGAGACCCAGTACTTC. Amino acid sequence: CASTSASGPKETQYF.

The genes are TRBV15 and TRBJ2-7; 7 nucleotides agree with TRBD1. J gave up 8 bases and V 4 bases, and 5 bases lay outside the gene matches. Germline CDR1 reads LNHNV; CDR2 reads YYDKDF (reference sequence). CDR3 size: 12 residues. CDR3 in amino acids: CATSTDRAQQYF. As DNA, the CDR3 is TGTGCCACCAGCACAGACAGGGCCCAGCAGTACTTC.

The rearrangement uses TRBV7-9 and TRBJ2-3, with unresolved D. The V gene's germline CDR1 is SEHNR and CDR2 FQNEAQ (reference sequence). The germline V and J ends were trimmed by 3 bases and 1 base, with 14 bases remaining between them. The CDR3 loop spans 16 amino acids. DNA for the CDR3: TGTGCCAGCAGCTTTTTCTCACTGTCGGGCACAGATACGCAGTATTTT. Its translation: CASSFFSLSGTDTQYF.

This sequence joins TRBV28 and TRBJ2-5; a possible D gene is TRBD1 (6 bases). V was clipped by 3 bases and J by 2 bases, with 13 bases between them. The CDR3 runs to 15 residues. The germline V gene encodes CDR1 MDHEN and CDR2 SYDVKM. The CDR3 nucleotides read TGTGCCAGCAGTTTGGCCGGACAGATACAAGAGACCCAGTACTTC. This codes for CASSLAGQIQETQYF.

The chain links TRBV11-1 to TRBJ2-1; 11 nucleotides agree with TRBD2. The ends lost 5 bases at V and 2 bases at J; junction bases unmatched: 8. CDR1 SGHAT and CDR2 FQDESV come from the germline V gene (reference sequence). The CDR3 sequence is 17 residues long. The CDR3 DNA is TGTGCCAGCAGCGCCTGGACTAGCGGGCAGGCCTACAATGAGCAGTTCTTC. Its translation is CASSAWTSGQAYNEQFF.

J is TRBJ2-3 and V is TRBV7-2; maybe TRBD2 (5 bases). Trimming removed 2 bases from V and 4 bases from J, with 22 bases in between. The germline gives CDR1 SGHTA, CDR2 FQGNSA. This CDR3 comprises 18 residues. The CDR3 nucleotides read TGTGCCAGCAGCTTACTTACGGGGTGGCCCCCGGGTTCAGATACGCAGTATTTT. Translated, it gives CASSLLTGWPPGSDTQYF.

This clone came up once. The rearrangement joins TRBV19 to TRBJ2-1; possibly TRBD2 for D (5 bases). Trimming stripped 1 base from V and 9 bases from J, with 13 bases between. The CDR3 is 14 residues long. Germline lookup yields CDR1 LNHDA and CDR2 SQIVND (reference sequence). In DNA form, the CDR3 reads TGTGCCAGTAGTATAGCCCGCGGGTTTGGTGAGCAGTTCTTC. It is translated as CASSIARGFGEQFF.

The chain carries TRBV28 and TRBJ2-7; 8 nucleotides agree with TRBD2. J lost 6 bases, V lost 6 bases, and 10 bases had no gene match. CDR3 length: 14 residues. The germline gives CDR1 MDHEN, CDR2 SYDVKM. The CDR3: CASRTGGGIFEQYF. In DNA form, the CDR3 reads TGTGCCAGCAGAACCGGGGGGGGGATCTTCGAGCAGTACTTC. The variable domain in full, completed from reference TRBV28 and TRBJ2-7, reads DVKVTQSSRYLVKRTGEKVFLECVQDMDHENMFWYRQDPGLGLRLIYFSYDVKMKEKGDIPEGYSVSREKKERFSLILESASTNQTSMYLCASRTGGGIFEQYFGPGTRLTVT.